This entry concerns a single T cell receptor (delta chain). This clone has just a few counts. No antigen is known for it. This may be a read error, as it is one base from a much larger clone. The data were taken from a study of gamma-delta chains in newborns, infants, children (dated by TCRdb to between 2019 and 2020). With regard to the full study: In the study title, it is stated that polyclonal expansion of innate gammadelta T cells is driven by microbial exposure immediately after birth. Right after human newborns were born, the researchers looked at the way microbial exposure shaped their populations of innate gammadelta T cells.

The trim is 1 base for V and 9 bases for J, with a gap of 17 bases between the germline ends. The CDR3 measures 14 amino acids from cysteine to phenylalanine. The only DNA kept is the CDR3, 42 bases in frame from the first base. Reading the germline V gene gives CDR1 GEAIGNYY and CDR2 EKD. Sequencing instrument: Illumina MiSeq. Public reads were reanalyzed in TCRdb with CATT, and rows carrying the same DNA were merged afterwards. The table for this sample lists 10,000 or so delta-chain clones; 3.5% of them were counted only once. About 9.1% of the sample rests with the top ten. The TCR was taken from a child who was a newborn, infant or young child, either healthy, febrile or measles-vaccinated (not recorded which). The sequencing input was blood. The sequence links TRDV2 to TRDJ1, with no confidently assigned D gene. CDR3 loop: CACDTLVGRLELIF. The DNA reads TGTGCCTGTGACACTCTGGTGGGACGTCTCGAACTCATCTTT.